This paragraph reports one T cell receptor (beta chain). The data derive from a study of shared clonotypes between healthy human individuals. Produced via immunoSEQ multiplex PCR; TCRdb's table is partial and in-frame only. Of roughly 1 million clones in the sample, about 70% were seen once. V was pared by 1 base and J by 8 bases, with 11 bases between. Per germline, CDR1 MNHNS and CDR2 SASEGT. This CDR3 has 14 residues. The sample was memory CD4+ T cells sorted from blood. Subset indicated: CD45RA-negative fraction. V and J are TRBV6-1 and TRBJ1-4; tentatively, D is TRBD1 (6 bases). This receptor was identified in a man aged 18 to 30 in good health. CDR3 in amino acids: CASSEDRVVEKLFF. Here the CDR3 DNA reads TGTGCCAGCAGTGAAGACAGGGTAGTAGAAAAACTGTTTTTT.